These 27 T cell receptor beta chains originate from one sample sequenced in a study. The TRBV12-4/TRBJ1-2 clonotypes were amplified using barcode primers with ligated adaptors. TCRdb used MiXCR to reprocess the multiplex PCR reads, holding one entry per CDR3 protein. The sample carries over 1,000 distinct CDR3 sequences, about 33% recorded once. The sequencing sample was made of memory CD4+ T cells sorted from blood. Stated subset: memory CD4+ T cells, CD4+CD45RO+CD25-. The receptors were gathered from a female donor with breast cancer.

This clonotype was seen more than once but under ten times. The V call is TRBV12-3 or TRBV12-4, the J call TRBJ1-2, with 9 positions matching TRBD1. V shed 3 bases, J shed 4 bases, and the junction held 0 bases outside the gene matches. This CDR3 has 13 residues. The DNA of the CDR3 is TGTGCCAGCAGTTTGGGACAGGGCTATGGCTACACCTTC. It is translated as CASSLGQGYGYTF.

This clonotype was seen a handful of times. The chain recombines TRBV12-3 or TRBV12-4 with TRBJ1-2; perhaps TRBD1 as D (5 bases). V was shortened by 3 bases and J by 1 base, with 9 bases between the two germline ends. This CDR3 spans 14 amino acids. The CDR3 spells CASSLKGSNYGYTF. The DNA for the CDR3 is TGTGCCAGCAGTTTGAAGGGGAGTAACTATGGCTACACCTTC.

This chain connects TRBV12-3 or TRBV12-4 to TRBJ1-2, with TRBD1 matching over 9 bases. The CDR3 runs to 16 residues. V gave up 2 bases and J gave up 6 bases; unmatched junction bases: 10. The CDR3 nucleotides read TGTGCCAGCAGTTTAACCGGGACAGGGCGCGCAGATGGCTACACCTTC. This encodes CASSLTGTGRADGYTF.

This clonotype has a handful of counts. V is TRBV12-3 or TRBV12-4 and J is TRBJ1-2; 9 bases map to TRBD1. The J segment lost 7 bases and the V segment lost 7 bases, leaving 10 bases of the junction unmatched. The CDR3 loop spans 14 amino acids. The CDR3 coding sequence is TGTGCCAGCACCCTAATGGGACAGGGATCTGGCTACACCTTC. Translated: CASTLMGQGSGYTF.

The V and J genes are TRBV12-3 or TRBV12-4 and TRBJ1-2; TRBD1 matches 10 bases. With V trimmed by 7 bases and J by 2 bases, 4 bases remained unmatched. This CDR3 comprises 14 residues. DNA for the CDR3: TGTGCCAGCATCCAGGGACAGGGGAACTATGGCTACACCTTC. This encodes CASIQGQGNYGYTF.

The chain couples TRBV12-3 or TRBV12-4 to TRBJ1-2, with 10 bases identical to TRBD1. This CDR3 spans 14 amino acids. The ends lost 6 bases at V and 4 bases at J; junction bases unmatched: 5. Here the CDR3 reads CASSRGTGAYGYTF. As DNA, the CDR3 is TGTGCCAGCAGCAGAGGGACAGGGGCCTATGGCTACACCTTC.

In its sample, this clonotype ranks as medium-sized. The chain links TRBV12-3 or TRBV12-4 to TRBJ1-2; D ambiguous. Deletions cut 6 bases from V and 7 bases from J, with 18 bases between. The length of the CDR3 is 14 residues. The CDR3 is CASRPDGFYSGYTF. The CDR3 nucleotides read TGTGCCAGCAGGCCGGACGGCTTTTACTCTGGCTACACCTTC.

This clonotype is deemed large (0.1 to 1%). The chain joins TRBV12-3 or TRBV12-4 to TRBJ1-2; D not resolved. The CDR3 loop spans 15 amino acids. V was pared by 1 base and J by 0 bases, with 9 bases between. CDR3 amino acids: CASSLGSVSNYGYTF. In DNA form, the CDR3 reads TGTGCCAGCAGTTTAGGTTCAGTCTCTAACTATGGCTACACCTTC.

This clonotype is labeled as medium-sized (0.01 to 0.1%). The chain has TRBV12-3 or TRBV12-4 and TRBJ1-2; no reliable D call. The CDR3 totals 13 residues. V was trimmed by 2 bases and J by 1 base, leaving 5 bases between them. CDR3 in DNA: TGTGCCAGCAGTTTACTTATTAACTATGGCTACACCTTC. It encodes CASSLLINYGYTF.

In its sample, this clonotype is large. This chain joins TRBV12-3 or TRBV12-4 and TRBJ1-2, with D unresolved. This CDR3 has 12 amino acids. V lost 5 bases and J lost 7, with 11 bases in between. This CDR3 is CASSPDLGGYTF. As DNA, the CDR3 is TGTGCCAGCAGTCCCGACCTAGGTGGCTACACCTTC.

This clonotype rates as large. The chain joins TRBV12-3 or TRBV12-4 to TRBJ1-2; tentative D call: TRBD1 (5 bases). V shed 5 bases and J shed 4 bases, with 8 bases lying between them. CDR3 length equals 12 residues. The CDR3 protein is CASSTDSYGYTF. CDR3 in DNA: TGTGCCAGCAGTACCGACAGCTATGGCTACACCTTC.

The rearrangement uses TRBV12-3 or TRBV12-4 and TRBJ1-2; weak D call: TRBD1 (5 bases). The CDR3 spans 12 residues. Trimming stripped 8 bases from V and 8 bases from J, with 15 bases between. Here the CDR3 DNA reads TGTGCCAGCTCCCCAGGGAGTGCGGGCTACACCTTC. Its translation is CASSPGSAGYTF.

This clonotype is classed as large. This rearrangement joins TRBV12-3 or TRBV12-4 to TRBJ1-2, with D perhaps TRBD1 (5 bases). The CDR3 has 14 residues. Trimming shortened V by 3 bases and J by 1 base, and 9 bases separated the two germline ends. The CDR3 nucleotides read TGTGCCAGCAGTTTGAGGGGAAGTAACTATGGCTACACCTTC. Translation gives CASSLRGSNYGYTF.

This clonotype is medium-sized by share. This rearrangement joins TRBV12-3 or TRBV12-4 to TRBJ1-2; D is ambiguous. Trimming cost V 8 bases and J 2 bases, with 12 bases left between them. The CDR3 runs 13 residues. The CDR3 region is CASSLLGNYGYTF. The CDR3 DNA is TGTGCCAGCTCTTTACTAGGGAACTATGGCTACACCTTC.

The chain joins TRBV12-3 or TRBV12-4 to TRBJ1-2, with TRBD1 matching over 9 bases. V shed 6 bases, J shed 4 bases, and the junction held 6 bases outside the gene matches. The CDR3 has 14 residues. CDR3 sequence: CASSPGTGSYGYTF. DNA for the CDR3: TGTGCCAGCAGCCCCGGGACAGGGTCCTATGGCTACACCTTC.

This clonotype rates as large (0.1 to 1%). This chain links TRBV12-3 or TRBV12-4 with TRBJ1-2; a possible D gene is TRBD1 (5 bases). The CDR3 is 14 amino acids. V was pared by 5 bases and J by 0 bases, with 10 bases between. The CDR3 loop is CASSPGRANYGYTF. CDR3 DNA sequence: TGTGCCAGCAGTCCGGGACGGGCTAACTATGGCTACACCTTC.

The chain links TRBV12-3 or TRBV12-4 to TRBJ1-2, with TRBD1 matching 9 bases. V gave up 5 bases and J gave up 3 bases; unmatched junction bases: 7. The CDR3 is made up of 15 amino acids. The chain's CDR3 is CASSLGQGEHYGYTF. DNA of the CDR3: TGTGCCAGCAGTCTGGGACAGGGAGAGCACTATGGCTACACCTTC.

The CDR3 spells CASSLGQGSGYTF. The CDR3 coding sequence is TGTGCCAGCAGTTTGGGACAGGGATCTGGCTACACCTTC. The chain has TRBV12-3 or TRBV12-4 and TRBJ1-2, with 9 bases lining up with TRBD1. The CDR3 is 13 residues long. V was pared by 3 bases and J by 7 bases, with 3 bases of the junction left unmatched.

This sequence joins TRBV12-3 or TRBV12-4 and TRBJ1-2; TRBD1 agrees at 8 bases. The V and J ends lost 6 bases and 2 bases, in that order; junction bases with no gene match: 8. The CDR3 loop spans 15 amino acids. CDR3 sequence reads: CASRPGTGSNYGYTF. Here the CDR3 DNA reads TGTGCCAGCAGACCCGGGACAGGATCCAACTATGGCTACACCTTC.

This clonotype is large by share. The chain links TRBV12-3 or TRBV12-4 to TRBJ1-2, with TRBD1 as a possible D gene (6 bases). Trimming pared 5 bases from V and 4 bases from J, leaving 11 bases between. CDR3 length equals 13 residues. Written as DNA, the CDR3 is TGTGCCAGCAGTCCAGGGGACGGCTATGGCTACACCTTC. Translation gives CASSPGDGYGYTF.

The chain employs TRBV12-3 or TRBV12-4 and TRBJ1-2, with 10 nucleotides matching TRBD1. The CDR3 spans 15 residues. V gave up 7 bases and J gave up 2 bases; unmatched junction bases: 7. Written as DNA, the CDR3 is TGTGCCAGCAACGATCCGGGACAGGGGAACTATGGCTACACCTTC. It yields the protein CASNDPGQGNYGYTF.

By share of the sample, this clonotype is large. The J gene is TRBJ1-2, the V gene TRBV12-3 or TRBV12-4; D is ambiguous. Between the trimmed V and J ends, which lost 6 bases and 4 bases, there was a span of 9 bases. This CDR3 has 12 amino acids. CDR3 residues: CASSLGSYGYTF. The CDR3 bases are TGTGCCAGCAGCCTCGGGAGCTATGGCTACACCTTC.

The rearrangement uses TRBV12-3 or TRBV12-4 and TRBJ1-2; TRBD1 matches at 8 bases. Trimming cost V 4 bases and J 8 bases; bases outside gene matches: 9. The CDR3 sequence is 14 residues long. CDR3 in DNA: TGTGCCAGCAGTTCCCGGACAGGGTTCTACGGCTACACCTTC. Its translation: CASSSRTGFYGYTF.

This clonotype showed up just a few times. The chain employs TRBV12-3 or TRBV12-4 and TRBJ1-2; D is perhaps TRBD1 (6 bases). This CDR3 spans 12 amino acids. V shed 5 bases and J shed 7 bases, with 11 bases lying between them. The CDR3 protein is CASSTRGGGYTF. The CDR3 bases are TGTGCCAGCAGTACCAGGGGAGGTGGCTACACCTTC.

This clonotype was counted between two and nine times. The chain links TRBV12-3 or TRBV12-4 to TRBJ1-2, with TRBD1 matching 9 bases. The ends lost 7 bases at V and 4 bases at J; junction bases unmatched: 7. The CDR3 runs 14 residues. Here the CDR3 DNA reads TGTGCCAGCACCCTAATGGGACAGGGCTATGGCTACACCTTC. This translates into CASTLMGQGYGYTF.

By share, this clonotype ranks as large. The chain is built from TRBV12-3 or TRBV12-4 and TRBJ1-2; a possible D gene is TRBD1 (5 bases). The CDR3 is made up of 12 amino acids. V was pared by 6 bases and J by 6 bases, with 11 bases between. The CDR3 loop reads CASRRRGDGYTF. CDR3 sequence (DNA): TGTGCCAGCAGGAGAAGGGGCGATGGCTACACCTTC.

This clonotype is large within its sample. This chain's CDR3 is CASSFLGAGYTF. CDR3 DNA: TGTGCCAGCAGTTTCCTAGGGGCTGGCTACACCTTC. The J gene is TRBJ1-2, the V gene TRBV12-3 or TRBV12-4, with a tentative D call TRBD1 (5 bases). The CDR3 runs 12 residues. V was trimmed by 3 bases and J by 7 bases, leaving 9 bases between them.